This passage covers 17 T cell receptor beta chains from one sample sequenced in a study of T cell responses to AZD1222 COVID-19 vaccine. The protocol was immunoSEQ multiplex PCR, while the TCRdb copy is restricted to in-frame clones and leaves out a portion. Of approximately 150,000 clones in the sample, 80% to 95% are singletons; the top ten hold around 6.3%. The source material was peripheral blood, sampled 28 days after the second AZD1222 dose. Receptors were obtained from an adult who received the AZD1222 COVID-19 vaccine.

The V gene is TRBV6-5, the J gene TRBJ1-4, with 7 bases matching TRBD1. Germline V CDR1 and CDR2: MNHEY, SVGAGI. This CDR3 region has 16 residues. Germline trimming cut 0 bases from V and 0 bases from J; bases unmatched to any gene: 1. The CDR3 region is CASSYSGTATNEKLFF. The CDR3 region has the DNA TGTGCCAGCAGTTACTCGGGGACAGCAACTAATGAAAAACTGTTTTTT.

The genes are TRBV2 and TRBJ2-7; D is ambiguous. Deletions cut 6 bases from V and 2 bases from J, with 5 bases between. The CDR3 is 11 amino acids. Germline lookup yields CDR1 SNHLY and CDR2 FYNNEI. The CDR3 sequence is CASSGPYEQYF. The CDR3 DNA reads TGTGCCAGCAGCGGCCCCTACGAGCAGTACTTC.

The chain carries TRBV6-5 and TRBJ1-2; TRBD1 matches at 8 bases. V lost 2 bases and J lost 7; bases outside the gene matches: 6. This CDR3 has 14 amino acids. Germline V lookup: CDR1 MNHEY, CDR2 SVGAGI. The CDR3 region has the DNA TGTGCCAGCAGTTACCCGGGACAGGAGGGTGGCTACACCTTC. The encoded protein is CASSYPGQEGGYTF.

Comments on this clone: The identical CDR3 is also encoded by other nucleotide sequences in the sample. The rearrangement links TRBV28 to TRBJ1-2, with TRBD1 identical over 8 bases. Germline CDR1 MDHEN, CDR2 SYDVKM. V gave up 6 bases and J gave up 4 bases; unmatched junction bases: 4. The CDR3 spans 13 residues. CDR3 bases: TGTGCCAGCAGCACCGGACAGGGCTATGGCTACACCTTC. Protein sequence: CASSTGQGYGYTF.

The J gene is TRBJ2-2, the V gene TRBV7-3; D remains ambiguous. CDR1 SGHTA and CDR2 FQGTGA come from the germline V gene. V dropped 1 base and J dropped 0 bases, with 9 bases sitting between them. CDR3 size: 16 residues. The CDR3 DNA sequence: TGTGCCAGCAGCTTAAACCCTAGATCGAACACCGGGGAGCTGTTTTTT. Its translation: CASSLNPRSNTGELFF.

This clone was observed once. This chain links TRBV6-5 with TRBJ1-2, with TRBD1 matching over 8 bases. Trimming took 6 bases from V and 8 from J; bases not matched to a gene: 8. The CDR3 covers 13 residues. CDR1 is MNHEY and CDR2 is SVGAGI in the germline V gene. CDR3: CASSVQGAWGYTF. The CDR3 bases are TGTGCCAGCAGCGTCCAGGGGGCGTGGGGCTACACCTTC.

V usage is TRBV28 and J usage is TRBJ1-5; TRBD1 aligns across 7 bases. The V gene's germline CDR1 is MDHEN and CDR2 SYDVKM. This CDR3 has 14 residues. V was clipped by 3 bases and J by 6 bases; unmatched bases: 5. CDR3 sequence reads: CASSLSTGFQPQHF. CDR3 in DNA: TGTGCCAGCAGTTTGTCGACAGGGTTTCAGCCCCAGCATTTT.

This clone was seen a single time. The chain carries TRBV7-9 and TRBJ2-7; D is tentatively TRBD1 or TRBD2 (5 bases each). V was clipped by 4 bases and J by 2 bases, with 21 bases between them. Germline CDR1 SEHNR, CDR2 FQNEAQ (reference sequence). The length of the CDR3 is 17 residues. The CDR3 DNA reads TGTGCCAGCAGCTACGAGATCACCGGGACGGTCACCTACGAGCAGTACTTC. Protein: CASSYEITGTVTYEQYF.

The V gene is TRBV11-3, the J gene TRBJ2-5; 9 bases align to TRBD1. The CDR3 length is 16 residues. V dropped 4 bases and J dropped 3; count of bases not matched to a gene: 9. Germline CDR1 and CDR2: SGHNT and YENEEA. For the CDR3, the DNA is TGTGCCAGCAGCTCCCCTCCGGGACAGGGAAAAGAGACCCAGTACTTC. It yields the protein CASSSPPGQGKETQYF.

The rearrangement links TRBV5-1 to TRBJ1-4, with TRBD1 matching 10 bases. The germline V gene encodes CDR1 SGHRS and CDR2 YFSETQ. V trimming: 4 bases; J trimming: 7 bases; junction bases outside the gene matches: 10. This CDR3 region has 16 residues. In DNA, the CDR3 is TGCGCCAGCAGCGAACCCCCGGGACAGGGGAGTGAAAAACTGTTTTTT. Its protein product is CASSEPPGQGSEKLFF.

J is TRBJ1-6 and V is TRBV7-2; TRBD1 might be the D (6 bases). The V end was cut by 4 bases, the J end by 7 bases, with 26 bases between. Germline CDR1 is SGHTA and CDR2 is FQGNSA. This CDR3 spans 19 amino acids. The CDR3 sequence is CASSSKPYHRAGGNSPLHF. In DNA form, the CDR3 reads TGTGCCAGCAGCTCCAAACCTTACCACAGGGCGGGAGGAAATTCACCCCTCCACTTT.

This chain links TRBV4-1 with TRBJ1-1, with TRBD1 as a possible D gene (6 bases). The CDR3 runs 16 residues. Germline CDR1 and CDR2: MGHRA and YSYEKL. Between the trimmed V and J ends, which lost 0 bases and 4 bases, there was a span of 15 bases. The DNA of the CDR3 is TGCGCCAGCAGCCAAGAAGTAACGGCAGGGGCCACTGAAGCTTTCTTT. This gives the protein CASSQEVTAGATEAFF.

The gene calls are TRBV27 and TRBJ1-6; 8 bases match TRBD1. The V gene end was trimmed by 6 bases and the J gene end by 2 bases; junction bases not matched to a gene: 9. The germline V gene has CDR1 MNHEY and CDR2 SMNVEV (reference sequence). This CDR3 is built from 17 residues. CDR3 region: CASSLTLTGAYNSPLHF. The CDR3 region has the DNA TGTGCCAGCAGCCTAACCCTGACAGGGGCCTATAATTCACCCCTCCACTTT.

The chain carries TRBV30 and TRBJ1-1; 7 positions agree with TRBD1. Germline V gives CDR1 GTSNPN, CDR2 SVGIG (reference sequence). The CDR3 covers 13 residues. V shed 8 bases, J shed 2 bases, and the junction held 8 bases outside the gene matches. The CDR3 nucleotides read TGTGCCGGCGTTACAGGGGACAACACTGAAGCTTTCTTT. Amino acid sequence: CAGVTGDNTEAFF.

The chain employs TRBV7-9 and TRBJ1-5; a possible D gene is TRBD1 (5 bases). Germline loops: CDR1 SEHNR, CDR2 FQNEAQ (reference sequence). CDR3 length: 12 residues. Trimming cost V 4 bases and J 7 bases, with 8 bases left between them. The CDR3, as DNA: TGTGCCAGCAGCTCCCGGGGGCAGCCCCAGCATTTT. Its translation is CASSSRGQPQHF. Combining the CDR3 with reference TRBV7-9 and TRBJ1-5 gives the whole variable domain DTGVSQNPRHKITKRGQNVTFRCDPISEHNRLYWYRQTLGQGPEFLTYFQNEAQLEKSRLLSDRFSAERPKGSFSTLEIQRTEQGDSAMYLCASSSRGQPQHFGDGTRLSIL.

The gene calls are TRBV5-1 and TRBJ1-6; D uncertain. This CDR3 contains 14 residues. Trimming left V 3 bases short and J 8 bases short, with 12 bases between. Germline V lookup: CDR1 SGHRS, CDR2 YFSETQ. The CDR3 spells CASSSQPGDSPLHF. CDR3 bases: TGCGCCAGCAGCTCTCAACCAGGCGATTCACCCCTCCACTTT.

V is TRBV7-9 and J is TRBJ2-1; the D gene is possibly TRBD1 (5 bases). CDR3 length: 14 amino acids. V dropped 7 bases and J dropped 7 bases, with 17 bases sitting between them. Per the germline V gene, CDR1 is SEHNR and CDR2 is FQNEAQ (reference sequence). The CDR3 loop is CASTSGLRANEQFF. Here the CDR3 DNA reads TGTGCCAGCACCTCAGGGTTAAGAGCGAATGAGCAGTTCTTC. Based on the CDR3 plus reference TRBV7-9 and TRBJ2-1, the full variable domain is DTGVSQNPRHKITKRGQNVTFRCDPISEHNRLYWYRQTLGQGPEFLTYFQNEAQLEKSRLLSDRFSAERPKGSFSTLEIQRTEQGDSAMYLCASTSGLRANEQFFGPGTRLTVL.